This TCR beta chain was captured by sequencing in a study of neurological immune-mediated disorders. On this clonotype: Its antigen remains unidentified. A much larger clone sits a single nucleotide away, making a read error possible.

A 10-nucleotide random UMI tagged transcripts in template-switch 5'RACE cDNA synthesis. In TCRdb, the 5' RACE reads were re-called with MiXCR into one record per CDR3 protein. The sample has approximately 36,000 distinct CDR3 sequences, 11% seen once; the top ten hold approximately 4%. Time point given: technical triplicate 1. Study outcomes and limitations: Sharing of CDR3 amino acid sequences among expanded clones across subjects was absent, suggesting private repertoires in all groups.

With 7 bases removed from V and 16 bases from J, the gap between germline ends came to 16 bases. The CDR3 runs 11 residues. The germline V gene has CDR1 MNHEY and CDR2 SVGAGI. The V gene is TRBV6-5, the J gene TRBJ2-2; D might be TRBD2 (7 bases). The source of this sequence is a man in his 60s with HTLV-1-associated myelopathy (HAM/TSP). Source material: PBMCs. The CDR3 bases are TGTGCCAGCATAGGGAGGGGGGATCGGTTTTTT. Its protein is CASIGRGDRFF.